The rows below give T cell receptor beta chains drawn from one sample of a study of cytomegalovirus exposure and HLA in healthy donors. TCRdb's table, derived via immunoSEQ multiplex PCR, lists solely in-frame clones and lacks some. The data hold 60,000 or so clones, with around nine tenths observed a single time. Sequenced: PBMCs. Source of these receptors: a man aged 18 to 35 in good health and CMV-seronegative. CDR3s include the opening cysteine and the closing phenylalanine or tryptophan. D genes are given only for firm matches. Clone size is not always given. Where it is, it says once, few, many or a class for expanded clones.

cdr3_nt cdr3_aa clone_size j_call v_call d_call
TGTGCCATCAGTGAGCCGTCCGGGACACCGGGTCGGACCCAGTACTTC CAISEPSGTPGRTQYF - TRBJ2-5 TRBV10-3 -
TGTGCCAGCAGTCCAGGACAGGGGGTAACTGAAGCTTTCTTT CASSPGQGVTEAFF - TRBJ1-1 TRBV6-5 TRBD1
TGTGCCAGCAGCGACACACGGGACAGGTCTCTCACAGATACGCAGTATTTT CASSDTRDRSLTDTQYF - TRBJ2-3 TRBV7-3 TRBD1
TGTGCCAGCAGCTTAGGGTTTGGGACAGGGCGTAGCGATGAGCAGTTCTTC CASSLGFGTGRSDEQFF - TRBJ2-1 TRBV7-2 TRBD1
TGTGCCAGCAGCTCAGGGTTGTCGAACACTGAAGCTTTCTTT CASSSGLSNTEAFF - TRBJ1-1 TRBV7-6 -
TGTGCCAGCAGCAAATTATATGGAGCCACAGATACGCAGTATTTT CASSKLYGATDTQYF - TRBJ2-3 TRBV5-6 -
TGTGCCAGCAGCCCACCGAGTATCGCCGGGGAGCTGTTTTTT CASSPPSIAGELFF - TRBJ2-2 TRBV7-9 -
TGCGCCAGCAGCCAAGCCGACGGGAGCTCTGGAAACACCATATATTTT CASSQADGSSGNTIYF - TRBJ1-3 TRBV4-3 -
TGCGCCAGCAGCTTGACAGGGGGCGCCGGGGAGACCCAGTACTTC CASSLTGGAGETQYF once TRBJ2-5 TRBV5-1 TRBD1
TGTGCCAGCTCACCCCTTGCAGGGTGGTGGGAGACCCAGTACTTC CASSPLAGWWETQYF - TRBJ2-5 TRBV18 -
TGTGCCAGCAGTGAAGCTCGAAGGGACAGGGCTTGGACCAGCAATCAGCCCCAGCATTTT CASSEARRDRAWTSNQPQHF - TRBJ1-5 TRBV6-1 TRBD1
TGCGCCAGCAGCCCTACCACCGGGACAGGGGGCGCGGAGCAGTACTTC CASSPTTGTGGAEQYF - TRBJ2-7 TRBV5-1 TRBD1
TGCGCCAGCAGCGAAGGGACAGAAGAGACCCAGTACTTC CASSEGTEETQYF - TRBJ2-5 TRBV5-1 TRBD1
TGTGCTAGTGCTATCGGGACACAAAATCAGCCCCAGCATTTT CASAIGTQNQPQHF - TRBJ1-5 TRBV12-5 -
TGTGCCAGCAGCGCAGGGTTTGGCAGCAATCAGCCCCAGCATTTT CASSAGFGSNQPQHF - TRBJ1-5 TRBV27 -
TGCGCCAGCAGCTTGGAGGGGTGGACCTCCTACGAGCAGTACTTC CASSLEGWTSYEQYF - TRBJ2-7 TRBV5-1 -
TGTGCCAGTAGCACCACGGGACTAGCCACAGATACGCAGTATTTT CASSTTGLATDTQYF few TRBJ2-3 TRBV19 TRBD2
TGTGCCAGCAGTTTAGGGGGACTAGCAAACATTCAGTACTTC CASSLGGLANIQYF once TRBJ2-4 TRBV28 TRBD2
TGCGCCAGCAGCTTGGAGGCGGGAGATAACTACGAGCAGTACTTC CASSLEAGDNYEQYF - TRBJ2-7 TRBV5-1 TRBD2
TGTGCCAGCAGCACCGACAGGGGCGCCTACAATGAGCAGTTCTTC CASSTDRGAYNEQFF - TRBJ2-1 TRBV13 TRBD1
TGTGCCAGCAATACCGGGACAGCGAGGATCTATGGCTACACCTTC CASNTGTARIYGYTF - TRBJ1-2 TRBV28 TRBD1
TGCAGCGTTGAAGACCAGGCGGGAGGGCCGTCAGATACGCAGTATTTT CSVEDQAGGPSDTQYF once TRBJ2-3 TRBV29-1 TRBD2
TGTGCCATCAGTGAAGCAATGGGGGGAGACACTGAAGCTTTCTTT CAISEAMGGDTEAFF - TRBJ1-1 TRBV10-3 -
TGTGCCAGCAGCTTTTGGGGTAAGGAGGGTAAAATTTTCTACGAGCAGTACTTC CASSFWGKEGKIFYEQYF - TRBJ2-7 TRBV7-9 -
TGTGCCAGCAGTCGAGAGAGCTCTGGAAACACCATATATTTT CASSRESSGNTIYF - TRBJ1-3 TRBV2 -
TGCAGCGGACAGGGGGGATCCTACGAGCAGTACTTC CSGQGGSYEQYF - TRBJ2-7 TRBV29-1 TRBD1
TGTGCCAGCAGTGAATGGGTCGGGGGGCCGCTCGAGCAGTACTTC CASSEWVGGPLEQYF - TRBJ2-7 TRBV6-1 -
TGTGCCAGCTCGCTGGGGGGGGAGAGCCCCCAGCATTTT CASSLGGESPQHF - TRBJ1-5 TRBV18 -
TGTGCCGCATCGCGGAGGACCCTCTACAATGAGCAGTTCTTC CAASRRTLYNEQFF - TRBJ2-1 TRBV6-5 -
TGTGCCAGCGAGAAACCACCCATGTACGAGCAGTACTTC CASEKPPMYEQYF few TRBJ2-7 TRBV6-1 -
TGTGCCATCAGTGCGAAACCTCCGGGGGACGGGCAGTTCTTC CAISAKPPGDGQFF - TRBJ2-1 TRBV10-3 -
TGTGCCACCAGCAGTCAGCGGGTGGAAGAGACCCAGTACTTC CATSSQRVEETQYF - TRBJ2-5 TRBV15 -
TGTGCCAGCAGCTTAGCGCTGGGGGGACAAGAGACCCAGTACTTC CASSLALGGQETQYF - TRBJ2-5 TRBV7-9 -
TGTGCCAGCAGTTCCCCGGGTTCCACCATATATTTT CASSSPGSTIYF - TRBJ1-3 TRBV6-5 -
TGTGCTAGTGGTTCCGGTGCGGTGAATAGCAATCAGCCCCAGCATTTT CASGSGAVNSNQPQHF once TRBJ1-5 TRBV12-5 -
TGTGCCAGCTCACCCACGACTAGCGGGAGCCACGAGCAGTACTTC CASSPTTSGSHEQYF - TRBJ2-7 TRBV18 TRBD2
TGTGCCAGCAGCCCGTCGAGTAGCCGGGTGGATGAGCAGTTCTTC CASSPSSSRVDEQFF - TRBJ2-1 TRBV7-6 -
TGTGCCAGCAGCTCGGGACAGGGGTTGAAGGCTGAAGCTTTCTTT CASSSGQGLKAEAFF - TRBJ1-1 TRBV9 TRBD1
TGTGCCAGCAGCACCCGGACAGGCACAGAGACCCAGTACTTC CASSTRTGTETQYF once TRBJ2-5 TRBV7-2 TRBD1
TGTGCCAGCAGTCCGAGACACCTCCTCTATGGCTACACCTTC CASSPRHLLYGYTF - TRBJ1-2 TRBV28 -
TGCGCCAGCAGCTTGGTTACTAGCGGGAGGTCTGGTGAGACCCAGTACTTC CASSLVTSGRSGETQYF - TRBJ2-5 TRBV5-1 TRBD2
TGTGCCAGCAGCCCGGGGGACAGGGGAAGCTACGAGCAGTACTTC CASSPGDRGSYEQYF - TRBJ2-7 TRBV28 TRBD1
TGCAGCGTTGAAGATTATAAGGCGGGAGTGGGCACAGATACGCAGTATTTT CSVEDYKAGVGTDTQYF - TRBJ2-3 TRBV29-1 TRBD2
TGTGCCAGCAGTTTGCAAGGGGAAAATCCAGCTGGCTACACCTTC CASSLQGENPAGYTF - TRBJ1-2 TRBV27 -
TGTGCCAGCAGCTACTCTACAGGGTACTACGAGCAGTACTTC CASSYSTGYYEQYF - TRBJ2-7 TRBV11-2 -
TGCAGCCTCCAACTCCAAACCGACAATGAGCAGTTCTTC CSLQLQTDNEQFF - TRBJ2-1 TRBV29-1 -